Below are 17 T cell receptor beta chains sequenced from a single sample in a study of cytomegalovirus exposure and HLA in healthy donors. It was with 60 Vbeta and 13 Jbeta primers that the PCR ran. Measured with immunoSEQ multiplex PCR; TCRdb has only the in-frame clones, and not every one. The table has 70,000 to 95,000 clones, roughly 79% seen once. Sequences were obtained from PBMCs. These TCRs come from a woman in her twenties or thirties in good health and CMV-seronegative.

In regard to this clone: This specimen includes other DNA sequences encoding the same CDR3. This chain joins TRBV7-3 and TRBJ2-2; D is undetermined. The CDR3 extends over 12 amino acids. V was shortened by 4 bases and J by 6 bases, with 6 bases between the two germline ends. The V gene's germline CDR1 is SGHTA and CDR2 FQGTGA. The CDR3 is CASSSSAGELFF. The CDR3 nucleotides are TGTGCCAGCAGCTCAAGCGCCGGGGAGCTGTTTTTT.

The chain employs TRBV7-2 and TRBJ2-3; the D gene is possibly TRBD2 (5 bases). Germline V gene lookup returns CDR1 SGHTA and CDR2 FQGNSA. The CDR3 runs 13 residues. The V gene lost 4 bases and the J gene lost 5 bases, with 10 bases spanning the gap. Written as DNA, the CDR3 is TGTGCCAGCAGCTCCGCAGAGGGAGATACGCAGTATTTT. It specifies CASSSAEGDTQYF.

The chain employs TRBV28 and TRBJ2-5; TRBD2 matches 8 bases. This CDR3 is built from 14 residues. CDR1 is MDHEN and CDR2 is SYDVKM in the germline V gene. V was clipped by 6 bases and J by 1 base; unmatched bases: 4. The CDR3 DNA reads TGTGCCAGCAGCAGTACTAGCGGCCAAGAGACCCAGTACTTC. This sequence encodes CASSSTSGQETQYF. The full variable domain, with the rest looked up from reference TRBV28 and TRBJ2-5, is DVKVTQSSRYLVKRTGEKVFLECVQDMDHENMFWYRQDPGLGLRLIYFSYDVKMKEKGDIPEGYSVSREKKERFSLILESASTNQTSMYLCASSSTSGQETQYFGPGTRLLVL.

This clone was counted a few times. The chain couples TRBV28 to TRBJ2-5, with D tentatively TRBD1 (5 bases). This CDR3 is 11 amino acids long. Germline assignment: CDR1 MDHEN and CDR2 SYDVKM. V was shortened by 5 bases and J by 11 bases, with 12 bases between the two germline ends. DNA of the CDR3: TGTGCCAGCAGTCAAGTGACAGAGCAGTACTTC. Translated, it gives CASSQVTEQYF.

This chain connects TRBV30 to TRBJ2-1; tentative D call: TRBD2 (6 bases). Germline values: CDR1 GTSNPN, CDR2 SVGIG (reference sequence). V lost 3 bases to trimming and J lost 6 bases, with 21 bases between them. This CDR3 contains 16 residues. The chain's CDR3 is CAWRRRAGRSLNEQFF. Written as DNA, the CDR3 is TGTGCCTGGAGGCGACGGGCCGGGAGATCTCTCAATGAGCAGTTCTTC.

This clone has just one count. The CDR3 region is CASEVFGVVPSGEQYF. In DNA form, the CDR3 reads TGTGCCAGCGAAGTGTTCGGGGTTGTCCCTTCGGGCGAGCAGTACTTC. This chain connects TRBV5-6 to TRBJ2-7, with a tentative D call TRBD2 (5 bases). V gave up 7 bases and J gave up 6 bases, with 26 bases separating them. In germline, CDR1 is SGHDT, CDR2 YYEEEE. The CDR3 sequence is 16 residues long.

This clone was counted a few times. The CDR3 nucleotides are TGTGCCAGCAGCTTACAGGGGGCGTTAGGCTATGGCTACACCTTC. Translated, it gives CASSLQGALGYGYTF. The chain links TRBV4-2 to TRBJ1-2, with 9 bases that match TRBD1. With V trimmed by 5 bases and J by 4 bases, 8 bases remained unmatched. This CDR3 is built from 15 residues. Germline-derived CDR1 and CDR2 are LGHNA and YNFKEQ.

In this sample, this clone turned up once. This chain connects TRBV19 to TRBJ2-7; D uncertain. V lost 4 bases to trimming and J lost 2 bases, with 3 bases between them. Germline CDR1 and CDR2: LNHDA and SQIVND (reference sequence). This CDR3 comprises 11 residues. The CDR3 loop reads CASSNTYEQYF. The CDR3, as DNA: TGTGCCAGTAGTAACACCTACGAGCAGTACTTC.

This chain joins TRBV5-1 and TRBJ2-5, with TRBD1 identical over 10 bases. The CDR3 spans 13 residues. J was trimmed by 4 bases and V by 7 bases; bases with no gene match: 4. Germline V lookup: CDR1 SGHRS, CDR2 YFSETQ. The CDR3 coding sequence is TGCGCCAGCCGCCGGACAGGGGGAGAGACCCAGTACTTC. This sequence encodes CASRRTGGETQYF.

This clone was picked up one time. The V call is TRBV11-3, the J call TRBJ2-1, with 12 bases lining up with TRBD1. CDR1 and CDR2 (germline): SGHNT, YENEEA. Trimming took 1 base from V and 8 from J; bases not matched to a gene: 3. This CDR3 is 15 amino acids long. The CDR3: CASSLVGTGGDEQFF. The DNA for the CDR3 is TGTGCCAGCAGCTTAGTTGGGACAGGGGGCGATGAGCAGTTCTTC. Based on the CDR3 plus reference TRBV11-3 and TRBJ2-1, the full variable domain is EAGVVQSPRYKIIEKKQPVAFWCNPISGHNTLYWYLQNLGQGPELLIRYENEEAVDDSQLPKDRFSAERLKGVDSTLKIQPAELGDSAVYLCASSLVGTGGDEQFFGPGTRLTVL.

In this sample, this clone turned up once. The chain carries TRBV18 and TRBJ2-7; D might be TRBD1 (6 bases). The CDR3 runs to 15 residues. The V end lost 6 bases, the J end lost 6 bases, and 21 bases lay between the germline ends. CDR1 and CDR2 from the germline V gene are KGHSH and LQKENI. The CDR3: CASSGTTGTLAEQYF. In nucleotides, the CDR3 is TGTGCCAGCTCGGGGACGACAGGTACCTTGGCCGAGCAGTACTTC. Filled out from reference TRBV18 and TRBJ2-7, the complete variable domain reads NAGVMQNPRHLVRRRGQEARLRCSPMKGHSHVYWYRQLPEEGLKFMVYLQKENIIDESGMPKERFSAEFPKEGPSILRIQQVVRGDSAAYFCASSGTTGTLAEQYFGPGTRLTVT.

The V call is TRBV7-3, the J call TRBJ1-1; a weak D match, TRBD1 (6 bases). The CDR3 loop spans 13 amino acids. In germline, CDR1 is SGHTA, CDR2 FQGTGA. V was shortened by 4 bases and J by 6 bases, with 12 bases between the two germline ends. CDR3 bases: TGTGCCAGCAGCTCGCTACAGGGATCTGAAGCTTTCTTT. Translating it yields CASSSLQGSEAFF.

The CDR3 nucleotides are TGTGCCAGCAGCTTAAGGGGCGGGACAGGTGTCGATGAGCAGTTCTTC. Translating gives CASSLRGGTGVDEQFF. The chain links TRBV7-2 to TRBJ2-1; TRBD1 matches at 8 bases. Germline V gene sequence: CDR1 SGHTA, CDR2 FQGNSA. J lost 8 bases, V lost 2 bases, and 11 bases had no gene match. The length of the CDR3 is 16 residues.

The chain uses TRBV7-9 and TRBJ2-1, with 8 bases identical to TRBD1. The trim removed 4 bases at V and 3 bases at J, leaving 8 bases unmatched. The CDR3 loop spans 16 amino acids. Germline CDR1 and CDR2: SEHNR and FQNEAQ (reference sequence). Written as DNA, the CDR3 is TGTGCCAGCAGCTCAACCGCCGGGACAGGCTACAATGAGCAGTTCTTC. Translated, it gives CASSSTAGTGYNEQFF.

The chain combines TRBV4-1 with TRBJ2-5; D gene uncertain. CDR1 is MGHRA, CDR2 YSYEKL, per germline. The length of the CDR3 is 14 residues. Trimming took 0 bases from V and 5 from J, leaving 10 bases between them. CDR3 sequence reads: CASSQELRWETQYF. The CDR3 coding sequence is TGCGCCAGCAGCCAAGAGTTGAGGTGGGAGACCCAGTACTTC.

V gene TRBV5-1 combines with J gene TRBJ2-1; perhaps TRBD2 as D (6 bases). Germline V lookup: CDR1 SGHRS, CDR2 YFSETQ. Between the trimmed V and J ends, which lost 0 bases and 6 bases, there was a span of 10 bases. The CDR3 covers 14 residues. The CDR3 DNA reads TGCGCCAGCAGCTTGGGGACTACGTCCAATGAGCAGTTCTTC. Protein sequence: CASSLGTTSNEQFF.

The rearrangement uses TRBV6-6 and TRBJ2-1, with TRBD2 matching 8 bases. Germline V gives CDR1 MNHNY, CDR2 SVGAGI (reference sequence). V dropped 2 bases and J dropped 0; count of bases not matched to a gene: 3. CDR3 length equals 16 residues. The CDR3 coding sequence is TGTGCCAGCAGTTACCGGCTAGCGGGCTCCTACAATGAGCAGTTCTTC. It is translated as CASSYRLAGSYNEQFF.